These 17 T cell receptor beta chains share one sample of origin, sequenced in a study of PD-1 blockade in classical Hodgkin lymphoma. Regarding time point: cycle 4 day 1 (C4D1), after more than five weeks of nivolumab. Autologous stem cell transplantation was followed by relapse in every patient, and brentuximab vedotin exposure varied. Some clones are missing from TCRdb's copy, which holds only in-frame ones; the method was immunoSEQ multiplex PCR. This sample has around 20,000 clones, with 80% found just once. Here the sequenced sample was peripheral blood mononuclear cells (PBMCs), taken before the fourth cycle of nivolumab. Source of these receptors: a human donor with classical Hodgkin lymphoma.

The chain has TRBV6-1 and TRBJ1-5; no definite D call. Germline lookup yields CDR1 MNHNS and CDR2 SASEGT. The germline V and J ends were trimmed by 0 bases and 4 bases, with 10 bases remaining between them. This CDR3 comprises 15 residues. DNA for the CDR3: TGTGCCAGCAGTGAAGCGTTAGGTGCTAATCAGCCCCAGCATTTT. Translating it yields CASSEALGANQPQHF.

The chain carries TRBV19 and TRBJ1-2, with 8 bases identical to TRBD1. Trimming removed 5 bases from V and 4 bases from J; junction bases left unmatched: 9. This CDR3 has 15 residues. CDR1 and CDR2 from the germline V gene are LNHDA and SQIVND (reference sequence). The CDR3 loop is CASSLQQGEGYGYTF. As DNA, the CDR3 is TGTGCCAGTAGTCTCCAACAGGGGGAAGGCTATGGCTACACCTTC.

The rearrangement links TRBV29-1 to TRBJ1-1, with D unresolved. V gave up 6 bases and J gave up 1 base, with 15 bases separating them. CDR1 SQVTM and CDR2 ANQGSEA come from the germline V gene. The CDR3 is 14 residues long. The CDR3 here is CSVFLNFPNTEAFF. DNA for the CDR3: TGCAGCGTATTCCTAAACTTCCCGAACACTGAAGCTTTCTTT.

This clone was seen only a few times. The CDR3 protein is CASSPNTGVFFF. In nucleotides, the CDR3 is TGTGCCAGCAGTCCAAACACGGGGGTCTTCTTCTTT. The rearrangement links TRBV7-2 to TRBJ1-1; possible D gene TRBD1, 5 bases. Per germline, CDR1 SGHTA and CDR2 FQGNSA. The CDR3 totals 12 residues. Deletions cut 6 bases from V and 14 bases from J, with 19 bases between.

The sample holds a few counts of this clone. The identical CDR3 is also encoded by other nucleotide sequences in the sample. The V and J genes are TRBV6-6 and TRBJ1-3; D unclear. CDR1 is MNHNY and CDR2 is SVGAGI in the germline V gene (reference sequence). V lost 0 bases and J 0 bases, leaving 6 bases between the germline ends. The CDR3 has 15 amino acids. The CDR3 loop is CASSYSGSSGNTIYF. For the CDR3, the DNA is TGTGCCAGCAGTTACTCGGGCAGCTCTGGAAACACCATATATTTT.

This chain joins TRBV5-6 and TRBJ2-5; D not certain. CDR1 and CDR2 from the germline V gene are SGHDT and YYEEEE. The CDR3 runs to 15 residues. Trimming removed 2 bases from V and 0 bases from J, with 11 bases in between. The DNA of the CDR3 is TGTGCCAGCAGCTTTCCGGAGTTATACCAAGAGACCCAGTACTTC. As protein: CASSFPELYQETQYF.

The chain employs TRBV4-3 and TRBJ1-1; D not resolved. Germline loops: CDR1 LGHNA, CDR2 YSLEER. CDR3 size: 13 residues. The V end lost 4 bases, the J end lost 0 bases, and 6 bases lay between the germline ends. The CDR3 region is CASSRAVNTEAFF. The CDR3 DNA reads TGCGCCAGCAGCCGGGCCGTGAACACTGAAGCTTTCTTT.

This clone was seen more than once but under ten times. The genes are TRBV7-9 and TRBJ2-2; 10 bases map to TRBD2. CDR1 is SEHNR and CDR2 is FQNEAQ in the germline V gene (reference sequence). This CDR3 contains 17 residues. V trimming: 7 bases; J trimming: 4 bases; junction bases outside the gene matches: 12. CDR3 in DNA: TGTGCCAGCAATGATGGAAAGCGGGGGGGCCCCACCGGGGAGCTGTTTTTT. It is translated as CASNDGKRGGPTGELFF.

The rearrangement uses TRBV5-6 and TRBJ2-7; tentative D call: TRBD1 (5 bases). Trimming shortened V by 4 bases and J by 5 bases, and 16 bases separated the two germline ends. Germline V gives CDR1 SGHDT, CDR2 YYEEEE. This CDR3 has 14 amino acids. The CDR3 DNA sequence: TGTGCCAGCAGCGGGCAGGGCGCCTTGAACGAGCAGTACTTC. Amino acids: CASSGQGALNEQYF.

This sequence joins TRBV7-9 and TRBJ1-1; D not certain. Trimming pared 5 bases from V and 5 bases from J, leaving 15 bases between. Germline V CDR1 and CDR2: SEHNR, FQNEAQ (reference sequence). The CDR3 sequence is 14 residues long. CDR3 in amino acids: CASSPREAGTEAFF. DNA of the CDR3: TGTGCCAGCAGCCCCCGTGAGGCGGGAACTGAAGCTTTCTTT.

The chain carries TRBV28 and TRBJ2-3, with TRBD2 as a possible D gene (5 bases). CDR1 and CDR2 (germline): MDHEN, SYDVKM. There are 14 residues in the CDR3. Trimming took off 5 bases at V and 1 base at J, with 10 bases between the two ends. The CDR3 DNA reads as TGTGCCAGCAGTCGGACTGACCGCACAGATACGCAGTATTTT. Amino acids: CASSRTDRTDTQYF.

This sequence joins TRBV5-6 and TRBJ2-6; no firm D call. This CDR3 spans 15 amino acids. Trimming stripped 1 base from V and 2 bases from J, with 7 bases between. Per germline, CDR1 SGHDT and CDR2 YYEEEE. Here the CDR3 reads CASSLFGTGANVLTF. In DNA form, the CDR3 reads TGTGCCAGCAGCTTGTTTGGGACTGGGGCCAACGTCCTGACTTTC.

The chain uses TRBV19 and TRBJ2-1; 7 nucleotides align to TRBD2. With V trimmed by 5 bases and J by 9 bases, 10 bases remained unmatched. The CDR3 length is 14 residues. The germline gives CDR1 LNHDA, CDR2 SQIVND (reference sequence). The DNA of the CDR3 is TGTGCCAGTAGTCTTGGCGGGGGAGTAGGTGAGCAGTTCTTC. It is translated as CASSLGGGVGEQFF.

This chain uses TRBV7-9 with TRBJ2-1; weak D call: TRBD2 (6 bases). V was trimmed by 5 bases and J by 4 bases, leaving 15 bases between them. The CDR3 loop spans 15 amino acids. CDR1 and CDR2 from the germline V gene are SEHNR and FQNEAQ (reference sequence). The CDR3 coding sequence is TGTGCCAGCAGCCCGAGGGCTAGCGCGTACAATGAGCAGTTCTTC. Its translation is CASSPRASAYNEQFF.

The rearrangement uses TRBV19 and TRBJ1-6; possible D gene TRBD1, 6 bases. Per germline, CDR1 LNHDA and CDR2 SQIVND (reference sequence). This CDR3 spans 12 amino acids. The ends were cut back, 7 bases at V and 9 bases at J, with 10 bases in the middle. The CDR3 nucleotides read TGTGCCAGTAATACAGGGCTTTCACCCCTCCACTTT. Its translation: CASNTGLSPLHF. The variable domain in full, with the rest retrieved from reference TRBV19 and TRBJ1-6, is DGGITQSPKYLFRKEGQNVTLSCEQNLNHDAMYWYRQDPGQGLRLIYYSQIVNDFQKGDIAEGYSVSREKKESFPLTVTSAQKNPTAFYLCASNTGLSPLHFGNGTRLTVT.

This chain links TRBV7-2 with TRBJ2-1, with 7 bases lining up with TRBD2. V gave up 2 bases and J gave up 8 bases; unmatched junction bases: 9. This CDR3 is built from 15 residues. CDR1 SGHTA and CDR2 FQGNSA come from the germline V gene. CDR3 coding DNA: TGTGCCAGCAGCTTAAGCGGGACCCCACGGTATGAGCAGTTCTTC. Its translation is CASSLSGTPRYEQFF.

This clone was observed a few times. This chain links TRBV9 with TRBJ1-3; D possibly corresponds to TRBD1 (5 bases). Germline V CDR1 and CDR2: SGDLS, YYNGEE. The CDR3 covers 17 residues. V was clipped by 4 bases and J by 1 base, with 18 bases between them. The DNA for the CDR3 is TGTGCCAGCAGCCTCCAAGGGACCCCAGAGTCTGGAAACACCATATATTTT. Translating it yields CASSLQGTPESGNTIYF.